This T cell receptor (beta chain) was sequenced in a study of cytomegalovirus exposure and HLA in healthy donors. Looked up from germline, CDR1 is MNHEY and CDR2 is SMNVEV (reference sequence). The CDR3 runs to 17 residues. The ends were cut back, 5 bases at V and 2 bases at J, with 20 bases in the middle. In the PCR, 60 Vbeta and 13 Jbeta primers were used. Sequenced by immunoSEQ multiplex PCR; TCRdb stores in-frame clones only, minus some. The profile shows 110,000 to 150,000 clones, 68% of them singletons. The sample holds a few counts of this clone. The source material was PBMCs. The TCR comes from a man aged 55-75 years in good health and CMV-seronegative. The rearrangement uses TRBV27 and TRBJ2-3, with D perhaps TRBD1 (6 bases). For the CDR3, the DNA is TGTGCCAGCAGTCGCCCGGCTCACGGACAGAACACAGATACGCAGTATTTT. This encodes CASSRPAHGQNTDTQYF.